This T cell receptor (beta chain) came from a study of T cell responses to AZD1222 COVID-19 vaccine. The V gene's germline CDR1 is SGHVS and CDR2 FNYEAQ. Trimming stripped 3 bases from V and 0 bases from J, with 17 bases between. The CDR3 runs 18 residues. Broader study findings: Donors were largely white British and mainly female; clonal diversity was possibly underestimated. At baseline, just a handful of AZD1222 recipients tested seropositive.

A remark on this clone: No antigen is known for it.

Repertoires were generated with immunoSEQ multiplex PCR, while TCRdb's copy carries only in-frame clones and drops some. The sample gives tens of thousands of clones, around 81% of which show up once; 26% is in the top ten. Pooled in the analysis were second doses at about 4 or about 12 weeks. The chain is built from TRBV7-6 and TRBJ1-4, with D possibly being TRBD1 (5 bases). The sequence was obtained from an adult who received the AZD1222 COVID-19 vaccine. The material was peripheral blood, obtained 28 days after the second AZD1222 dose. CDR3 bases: TGTGCCAGCAGCTTGTCGAGGGGAGGACCAACAACTAATGAAAAACTGTTTTTT. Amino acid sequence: CASSLSRGGPTTNEKLFF.